A single sample is the source of the 21 T cell receptor beta chains below, sequenced in a study of control samples from healthy donors and cancer patients. Clones were sequenced by immunoSEQ multiplex PCR, and TCRdb holds only the in-frame ones, with some missing. The sample lists 130,000 to 150,000 clones, about nine tenths occurring once. The sequenced sample was blood. Receptor source: a man younger than 40 in good health.

The chain joins TRBV6-2 or TRBV6-3 to TRBJ2-7; D may be TRBD2 (7 bases). The V end lost 3 bases, the J end lost 7 bases, and 13 bases lay between the germline ends. The CDR3 is 13 amino acids. Germline-derived CDR1 and CDR2 are MNHEY and SVGEGT. The CDR3 DNA follows: TGTGCCAGCAGTTATGGGGGGGGCCCTGAGCAGTACTTC. Translated, it gives CASSYGGGPEQYF.

This clone was counted once. The V gene is TRBV15, the J gene TRBJ1-1; no clear D gene. The CDR3 has 15 residues. Germline CDR1 is LNHNV and CDR2 is YYDKDF (reference sequence). V lost 0 bases and J 7 bases, leaving 15 bases between the germline ends. The CDR3 DNA reads as TGTGCCACCAGCAGAGATAATCGGGCGCTCAGTGAAGCTTTCTTT. It codes for CATSRDNRALSEAFF.

The V gene is TRBV7-2, the J gene TRBJ2-1; D remains ambiguous. V shed 8 bases and J shed 9 bases, with 2 bases lying between them. The CDR3 runs to 8 residues. Germline assignment: CDR1 SGHTA and CDR2 FQGNSA. This CDR3 is CASPEQFF. DNA for the CDR3: TGTGCCAGCCCTGAGCAGTTCTTC.

The chain recombines TRBV10-3 with TRBJ2-3, with D possibly TRBD2 on 6 matching bases. The V end lost 0 bases, the J end lost 2 bases, and 9 bases lay between the germline ends. Germline assignment: CDR1 ENHRY and CDR2 SYGVKD. The CDR3 sequence is 15 residues long. CDR3 protein: CAISESGSSTDTQYF. CDR3 nucleotide sequence: TGTGCCATCAGTGAGTCCGGGAGTTCCACAGATACGCAGTATTTT.

In regard to this clone: Its ends do not fully match the called genes, so a read error is possible. V gene TRBV2 combines with J gene TRBJ2-3, with 8 bases identical to TRBD2. The CDR3 runs to 12 residues. Per the germline V gene, CDR1 is SNHLY and CDR2 is FYNNEI. In DNA form, the CDR3 reads TGTGCCAGCAGTGACAACCGCGGGGGGCGCGATTTT. It is translated as CASSDNRGGRDF.

The rearrangement joins TRBV13 to TRBJ2-5; D ambiguous. V gave up 0 bases and J gave up 7 bases, with 9 bases separating them. Germline V CDR1 and CDR2: PRHDT, FYEKMQ (reference sequence). The CDR3 length is 13 residues. CDR3 protein: CASSLGTSGTQYF. CDR3 nucleotide sequence: TGTGCCAGCAGCTTAGGCACCTCTGGGACCCAGTACTTC.

As to this clone: Mismatch with germline at one junction end may stem from a read error. The chain uses TRBV7-7 and TRBJ2-7, with unresolved D. CDR1 is SSHAT, CDR2 FNYEAQ, per germline (reference sequence). CDR3 length: 13 residues. The CDR3 DNA reads TGTGCTAGCAGCTTAGGGCGGCATGACGAGCAGTACTTC. Translated, it gives CASSLGRHDEQYF.

J is TRBJ2-5 and V is TRBV11-3, with 13 bases fitting TRBD2. The CDR3 runs to 16 residues. V lost 0 bases, J lost 5 bases, and 3 bases stayed unmatched. Germline CDR1 is SGHNT and CDR2 is YENEEA. This CDR3 reads CASSLEGTSGVETQYF. CDR3 coding DNA: TGTGCCAGCAGCTTAGAGGGGACTAGCGGGGTCGAGACCCAGTACTTC.

This rearrangement joins TRBV10-3 to TRBJ2-7, with D tentatively TRBD1 or TRBD2 (6 bases each). The CDR3 is made up of 12 amino acids. Deletions cut 5 bases from V and 7 bases from J, with 12 bases between. Germline V gene sequence: CDR1 ENHRY, CDR2 SYGVKD. Written as DNA, the CDR3 is TGTGCCATCAGTCCGGGGGCTCGGGAGCAGTACTTC. Amino acids: CAISPGAREQYF.

The chain joins TRBV11-2 to TRBJ1-2; D ambiguous. V was clipped by 4 bases and J by 0 bases, with 21 bases between them. CDR3 length: 18 residues. Germline values: CDR1 SGHAT, CDR2 FQNNGV. CDR3 coding DNA: TGTGCCAGCAGCTCCCCCCGAGGCAAAGGATCCACTAACTATGGCTACACCTTC. Residues: CASSSPRGKGSTNYGYTF.

The chain carries TRBV12-3 or TRBV12-4 and TRBJ1-2; the D gene is possibly TRBD1 (5 bases). The CDR3 covers 13 residues. V lost 5 bases and J 4 bases, leaving 11 bases between the germline ends. The CDR3 protein is CASSPSGGYGYTF. In DNA form, the CDR3 reads TGTGCCAGCAGTCCCTCCGGGGGCTATGGCTACACCTTC.

The chain employs TRBV19 and TRBJ2-6; no definite D call. Per germline, CDR1 LNHDA and CDR2 SQIVND (reference sequence). V dropped 7 bases and J dropped 0 bases, with 4 bases sitting between them. The CDR3 consists of 13 residues. Written as DNA, the CDR3 is TGTGCCAGTACCCTCTCTGGGGCCAACGTCCTGACTTTC. Protein sequence: CASTLSGANVLTF.

The chain has TRBV5-8 and TRBJ1-6; no reliable D call. This CDR3 is 13 amino acids long. The V end lost 2 bases, the J end lost 6 bases, and 6 bases lay between the germline ends. Looked up from germline, CDR1 is SGHTS and CDR2 is YDEGEE. The chain's CDR3 is CASSFSGNSPLHF. CDR3 sequence (DNA): TGTGCCAGCAGCTTTAGCGGTAATTCACCCCTCCACTTT.

The V and J genes are TRBV7-9 and TRBJ2-3; TRBD1 aligns across 7 bases. CDR3 length equals 18 residues. V lost 1 base and J lost 0; bases outside the gene matches: 10. Germline loops: CDR1 SEHNR, CDR2 FQNEAQ (reference sequence). This CDR3 is CASSLGDGTAFSTDTQYF. The CDR3 DNA is TGTGCCAGCAGCTTAGGGGACGGGACAGCTTTTAGCACAGATACGCAGTATTTT. Based on the CDR3 plus reference TRBV7-9 and TRBJ2-3, the full variable domain is DTGVSQNPRHKITKRGQNVTFRCDPISEHNRLYWYRQTLGQGPEFLTYFQNEAQLEKSRLLSDRFSAERPKGSFSTLEIQRTEQGDSAMYLCASSLGDGTAFSTDTQYFGPGTRLTVL.

CDR3 sequence: CASSLVFVPGTEAFF. The CDR3 DNA reads TGTGCCAGCAGCTTAGTTTTCGTTCCGGGCACTGAAGCTTTCTTT. The chain links TRBV7-2 to TRBJ1-1; D is ambiguous. The CDR3 consists of 15 residues. Deletions cut 1 base from V and 4 bases from J, with 13 bases between. Germline CDR1 and CDR2: SGHTA and FQGNSA. Supplemented by reference TRBV7-2 and TRBJ1-1, the full variable domain reads GAGVSQSPSNKVTEKGKDVELRCDPISGHTALYWYRQSLGQGLEFLIYFQGNSAPDKSGLPSDRFSAERTGGSVSTLTIQRTQQEDSAVYLCASSLVFVPGTEAFFGQGTRLTVV.

V gene TRBV9 combines with J gene TRBJ2-5; 9 bases are a match to TRBD1. Germline CDR1 and CDR2: SGDLS and YYNGEE. The CDR3 runs 14 residues. Unmatched junction bases numbered 6, after V lost 4 bases and J lost 5 bases. The CDR3 protein is CASSRNRGRETQYF. CDR3 sequence (DNA): TGTGCCAGCAGCCGAAACAGGGGGCGGGAGACCCAGTACTTC.

This chain uses TRBV6-6 with TRBJ1-1; a weak D match, TRBD1 (5 bases). CDR3 length: 16 residues. V lost 7 bases to trimming and J lost 1 base, with 19 bases between them. CDR1 is MNHNY and CDR2 is SVGAGI in the germline V gene (reference sequence). The CDR3 spells CASNPSPRVTNTEAFF. CDR3 sequence (DNA): TGTGCCAGCAACCCCTCCCCCAGGGTAACGAACACTGAAGCTTTCTTT.

About this clone: The sample carries other DNA sequences with the same CDR3. The rearrangement joins TRBV7-2 to TRBJ2-5; a possible D gene is TRBD2 (7 bases). The CDR3 contains 14 residues. Germline V CDR1 and CDR2: SGHTA, FQGNSA. Trimming cost V 0 bases and J 5 bases, with 10 bases left between them. CDR3 coding DNA: TGTGCCAGCAGCTTAGCGGGGGGGCGGGAGACCCAGTACTTC. Protein sequence: CASSLAGGRETQYF.

This sequence joins TRBV2 and TRBJ1-6; D unclear. The CDR3 has 13 amino acids. The germline V and J ends were trimmed by 8 bases and 9 bases, with 14 bases remaining between them. Germline lookup yields CDR1 SNHLY and CDR2 FYNNEI. CDR3 region: CASCGRMGSPLHF. The CDR3 nucleotides read TGTGCCAGCTGTGGTCGGATGGGTTCACCCCTCCACTTT.

This chain uses TRBV2 with TRBJ2-1; 10 nucleotides agree with TRBD2. This CDR3 has 15 amino acids. The germline gives CDR1 SNHLY, CDR2 FYNNEI. The V segment lost 4 bases and the J segment 6 bases; nucleotides outside the gene matches: 6. DNA for the CDR3: TGTGCCAGCAGTGTAGAACTAGCGGGGAGCAATGAGCAGTTCTTC. The encoded protein is CASSVELAGSNEQFF.

The chain employs TRBV6-2 or TRBV6-3 and TRBJ2-1; possibly TRBD1 for D (6 bases). V lost 4 bases and J 0 bases, leaving 10 bases between the germline ends. Germline CDR1 reads MNHEY; CDR2 reads SVGEGT. The CDR3 has 15 residues. Here the CDR3 DNA reads TGTGCCAGCAGTTCCGGGACACTCTCCTACAATGAGCAGTTCTTC. Translation: CASSSGTLSYNEQFF.